This T cell receptor (beta chain) was recorded in a study of graft-versus-host responses after intestinal transplantation. The overall study: In this cohort, recipients had multivisceral, liver-intestinal, or isolated intestinal transplants. All of the recipients had induction that used anti-thymocyte globulin, then tacrolimus and steroids for 2 to 3 years. Findings of the study overall: With peak circulating GvH clone levels came an association with early post-transplant HvG declines. Present in recipient marrow, GvH clones included some that appeared first in ileum or blood.

TCRdb keeps only in-frame clones here, not all; method: immunoSEQ multiplex PCR. This table holds about 110,000 clones, around 93% found once. As for this clone: Its target is unknown.

This clonotype originated in a human donor who received an intestinal transplant. The sequenced sample was unstimulated CD8+ T cells sorted from spleen or lymph node cells, obtained before intestinal transplant.

The CDR3 protein is CASSITGLAGDVGSETQYF. The DNA of the CDR3 is TGTGCCAGTAGTATCACCGGGCTAGCGGGAGATGTCGGCTCGGAGACCCAGTACTTC. The chain uses TRBV19 and TRBJ2-5, with 10 bases fitting TRBD2. Losses at the gene ends were 3 bases for V and 5 bases for J; bases not matched to a gene: 18. From germline, CDR1 is LNHDA and CDR2 SQIVND (reference sequence). This CDR3 region has 19 residues.